The clone carrying this T cell receptor (beta chain) was seen at least ten times. The time point here: blood at routine non-recurrence follow-up after resection. Whole RNA, isolated from tumor, nontumor lung or frozen PBMC, was sequenced without prior sorting. The V end was cut by 3 bases, the J end by 1 base, with 11 bases between. This CDR3 has 15 amino acids. Germline loops: CDR1 MDHEN, CDR2 SYDVKM. The sample belongs to a study of spatial heterogeneity in lung cancer. Study at large: The average count in raw reads for each unique TCR and UMI combination exceeded eight appearances.

MiXCR was run by TCRdb on the 5' RACE reads, yielding one entry per CDR3 protein. The data contain under 150,000 distinct CDR3 sequences, more than 10% of them singletons. The TCR was taken from a female donor with early-stage non-small cell lung cancer. The chain is built from TRBV28 and TRBJ2-3, with D tentatively TRBD1 (6 bases). The sequences come from PBMCs, collected at follow-up. This CDR3 is CASSFAGAGTDTQYF. CDR3 nucleotide sequence: TGTGCCAGCAGTTTTGCAGGGGCCGGCACAGATACGCAGTATTTT.